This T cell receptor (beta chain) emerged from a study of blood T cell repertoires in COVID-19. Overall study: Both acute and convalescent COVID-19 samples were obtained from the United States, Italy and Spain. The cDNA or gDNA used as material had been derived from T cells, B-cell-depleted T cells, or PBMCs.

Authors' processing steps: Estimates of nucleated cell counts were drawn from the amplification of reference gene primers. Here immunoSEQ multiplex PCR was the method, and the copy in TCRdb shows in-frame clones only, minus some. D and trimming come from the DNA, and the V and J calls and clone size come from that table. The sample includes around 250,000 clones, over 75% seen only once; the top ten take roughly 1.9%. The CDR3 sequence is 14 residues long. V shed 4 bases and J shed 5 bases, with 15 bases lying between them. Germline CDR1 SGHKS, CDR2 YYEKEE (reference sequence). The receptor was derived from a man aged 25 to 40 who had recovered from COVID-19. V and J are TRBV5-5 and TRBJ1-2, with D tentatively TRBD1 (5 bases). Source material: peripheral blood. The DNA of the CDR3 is TGTGCCAGCAGCCCTGGAGGGGTTTCTTATGGCTACACCTTC. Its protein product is CASSPGGVSYGYTF. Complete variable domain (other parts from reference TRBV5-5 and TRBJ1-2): DAGVTQSPTHLIKTRGQQVTLRCSPISGHKSVSWYQQVLGQGPQFIFQYYEKEERGRGNFPDRFSARQFPNYSSELNVNALLLGDSALYLCASSPGGVSYGYTFGSGTRLTVV.